Listed below are T cell receptor beta chains from one sample, sequenced in a study of blood T cells in healthy people across ages. TCRdb independently ran MiXCR on the 5' RACE reads; one entry per CDR3 protein. The table shows more than 500,000 distinct CDR3 sequences, with about 27% occurring only once. This same sample was also part of a study on T cells of mothers and their children.

What was sequenced was blood. These TCRs come from a boy aged 2 to 10 in good health. Each CDR3 is given with its conserved first and last residue. D genes are given only for firm matches. A row's size may be missing; if present it is once, few, many or a size class.

.	.	TRBV7-2	TRBJ2-5	TGTGCCAGCAGCGGGGTCTCGGGGGAGACCCAGTACTTC	CASSGVSGETQYF
.	few	TRBV30	TRBJ1-2	TGTGCCTGGAGTCCCACAGAGGCCGGCTACACCTTC	CAWSPTEAGYTF
TRBD2	few	TRBV27	TRBJ2-1	TGTGCCAGCAGTTTAGGATCGGGACTAGGCTACAATGAGCAGTTCTTC	CASSLGSGLGYNEQFF
.	.	TRBV29-1	TRBJ2-2	TGCAGCGTTAATGTGGGGAACACCGGGGAGCTGTTTTTT	CSVNVGNTGELFF
.	few	TRBV29-1	TRBJ2-3	TGCAGCACCCCGGACGGCACGGATACGCAGTATTTT	CSTPDGTDTQYF
.	few	TRBV15	TRBJ2-3	TGTGCCACCAGCAGAGATCCGGGAAGTAGCACAGATACGCAGTATTTT	CATSRDPGSSTDTQYF
.	.	TRBV12-3/TRBV12-4	TRBJ2-1	TGTGCCAGCAGCTTTCTTGCCCGGTCAGATGAGCAGTTCTTC	CASSFLARSDEQFF
.	.	TRBV10-1	TRBJ2-3	TGCGCCAGCAGTGAGACCGGGAGCACAGATACGCAGTATTTT	CASSETGSTDTQYF
.	few	TRBV27	TRBJ2-7	TGTGCCAGCAGTCCCTCGGGGAAGTGGGCTTACGAGCAGTACTTC	CASSPSGKWAYEQYF
TRBD2	.	TRBV30	TRBJ2-7	TGTGCCTGGACCTCTGGACTAGCGGGAGTTTACGAGCAGTACTTC	CAWTSGLAGVYEQYF
TRBD1	.	TRBV29-1	TRBJ1-4	TGCAGCGTCTGGGACAGCTTCAATGAAAAACTGTTTTTT	CSVWDSFNEKLFF